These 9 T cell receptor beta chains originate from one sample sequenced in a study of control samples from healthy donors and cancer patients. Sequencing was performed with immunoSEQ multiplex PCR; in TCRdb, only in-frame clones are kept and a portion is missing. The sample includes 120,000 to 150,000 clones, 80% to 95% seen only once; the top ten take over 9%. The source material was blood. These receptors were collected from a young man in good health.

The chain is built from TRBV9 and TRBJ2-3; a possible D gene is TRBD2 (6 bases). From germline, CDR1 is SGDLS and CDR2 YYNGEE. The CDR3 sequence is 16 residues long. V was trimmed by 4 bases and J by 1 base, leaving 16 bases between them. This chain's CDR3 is CASSTGLNRGTDTQYF. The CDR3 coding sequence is TGTGCCAGCAGCACGGGACTCAACCGGGGCACAGATACGCAGTATTTT.

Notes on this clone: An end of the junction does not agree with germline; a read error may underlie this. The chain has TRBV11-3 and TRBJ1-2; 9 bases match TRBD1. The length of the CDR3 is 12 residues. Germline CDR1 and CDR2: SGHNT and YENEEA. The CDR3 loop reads CASSGRDRVPIF. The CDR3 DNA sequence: TGTGCCAGCAGCGGCCGGGACAGGGTCCCAATCTTC.

For the CDR3, the DNA is TGTGCCAGCAGCCGGTCGACTACGCAGTATTTT. It yields the protein CASSRSTTQYF. This chain joins TRBV27 and TRBJ2-3, with D unclear. Per the germline V gene, CDR1 is MNHEY and CDR2 is SMNVEV (reference sequence). The ends were cut back, 6 bases at V and 8 bases at J, with 9 bases in the middle. This CDR3 is built from 11 residues.

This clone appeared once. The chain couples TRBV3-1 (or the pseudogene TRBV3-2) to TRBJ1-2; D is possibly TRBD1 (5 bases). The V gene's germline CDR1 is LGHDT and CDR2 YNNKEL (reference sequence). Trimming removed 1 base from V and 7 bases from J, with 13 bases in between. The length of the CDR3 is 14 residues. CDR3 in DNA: TGTGCCAGCAGCCAAGGAGTAGGGACGATTGGCTACACCTTC. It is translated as CASSQGVGTIGYTF.

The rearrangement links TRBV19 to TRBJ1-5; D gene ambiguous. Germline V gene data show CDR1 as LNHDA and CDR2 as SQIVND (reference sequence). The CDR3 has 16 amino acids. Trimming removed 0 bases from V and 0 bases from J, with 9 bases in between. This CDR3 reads CASSIDSMHSNQPQHF. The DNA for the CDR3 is TGTGCCAGTAGTATAGATTCTATGCATAGCAATCAGCCCCAGCATTTT.

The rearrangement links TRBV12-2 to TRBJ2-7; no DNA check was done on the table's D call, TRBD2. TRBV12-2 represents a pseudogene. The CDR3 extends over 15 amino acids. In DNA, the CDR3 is TGTGCAAGTCGCTTAAGCGGGCAAAACTCCTACGAGCAGTACTTC. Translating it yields CASRLSGQNSYEQYF.

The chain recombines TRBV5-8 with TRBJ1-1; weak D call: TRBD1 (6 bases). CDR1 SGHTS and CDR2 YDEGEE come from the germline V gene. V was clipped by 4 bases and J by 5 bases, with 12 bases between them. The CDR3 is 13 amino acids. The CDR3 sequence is CASSTGQSTEAFF. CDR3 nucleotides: TGTGCCAGCAGCACGGGACAATCTACTGAAGCTTTCTTT. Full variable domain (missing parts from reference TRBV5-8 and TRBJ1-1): EAGVTQSPTHLIKTRGQQATLRCSPISGHTSVYWYQQALGLGLQFLLWYDEGEERNRGNFPPRFSGRQFPNYSSELNVNALELEDSALYLCASSTGQSTEAFFGQGTRLTVV.

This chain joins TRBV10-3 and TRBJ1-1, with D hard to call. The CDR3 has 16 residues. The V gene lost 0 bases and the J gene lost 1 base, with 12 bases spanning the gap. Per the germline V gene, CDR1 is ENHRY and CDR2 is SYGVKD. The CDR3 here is CAISESEGPTNTEAFF. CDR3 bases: TGTGCCATCAGTGAGTCGGAGGGCCCAACGAACACTGAAGCTTTCTTT.

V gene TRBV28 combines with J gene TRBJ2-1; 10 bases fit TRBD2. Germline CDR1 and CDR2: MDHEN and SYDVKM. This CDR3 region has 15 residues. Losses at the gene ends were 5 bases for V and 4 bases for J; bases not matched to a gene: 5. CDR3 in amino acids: CASSKRTSGYNEQFF. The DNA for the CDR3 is TGTGCCAGCAGTAAACGGACTAGCGGTTACAATGAGCAGTTCTTC. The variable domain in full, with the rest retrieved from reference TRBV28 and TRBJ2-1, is DVKVTQSSRYLVKRTGEKVFLECVQDMDHENMFWYRQDPGLGLRLIYFSYDVKMKEKGDIPEGYSVSREKKERFSLILESASTNQTSMYLCASSKRTSGYNEQFFGPGTRLTVL.